The 26 T cell receptor beta chains presented below share a single source sample, sequenced in a study of PD-1 blockade in classical Hodgkin lymphoma (dated by TCRdb to about 2020). What the time point label conveys for this sample: cycle 2 day 1 (C2D1) of nivolumab. Every trial patient had relapsed after autologous stem cell transplantation, and cohorts A, B and C differed in prior brentuximab vedotin exposure. The library was prepared using the immunoSEQ multiplex PCR assay. In its TCRdb copy, this immuneACCESS table keeps in-frame sequences only and misses some clones. Where compared with another copy, unresolved V genes explain less than half of these, and the others have no known cause. Present in this sample are under 100,000 clones, approximately 91% of which were seen just once. The ten largest clones represent over 2% of the sample. Source: peripheral blood mononuclear cells (PBMCs), taken before the second cycle of nivolumab. These receptors all come from a human donor with classical Hodgkin lymphoma.

The V and J genes are TRBV5-1 and TRBJ2-7; 9 nucleotides line up with TRBD2. Germline values: CDR1 SGHRS, CDR2 YFSETQ. This CDR3 has 16 amino acids. After removal of 2 bases from V and 7 bases from J, the junction contained 13 bases not matched to a gene. As DNA, the CDR3 is TGCGCCAGCAGCTTTAGGACTAGCGAGTCACATAGTGAGCAGTACTTC. It specifies CASSFRTSESHSEQYF.

This chain joins TRBV12-5 and TRBJ2-1; 10 bases are a match to TRBD1. CDR3 size: 18 residues. Trimming cost V 6 bases and J 9 bases; bases outside gene matches: 20. The germline V gene encodes CDR1 LGHNT and CDR2 FRNRAP. This CDR3 is CASGLGWERGTGVSEQFF. The CDR3 coding sequence is TGTGCTAGTGGCCTTGGTTGGGAGCGGGGGACAGGGGTCAGTGAGCAGTTCTTC. The variable domain in full, completed from reference TRBV12-5 and TRBJ2-1, reads DARVTQTPRHKVTEMGQEVTMRCQPILGHNTVFWYRQTMMQGLELLAYFRNRAPLDDSGMPKDRFSAEMPDATLATLKIQPSEPRDSAVYFCASGLGWERGTGVSEQFFGPGTRLTVL.

The chain links TRBV11-3 to TRBJ2-1; the D is unclear. CDR1 and CDR2 from the germline V gene are SGHNT and YENEEA. This CDR3 is built from 13 residues. V was shortened by 1 base and J by 2 bases, with 3 bases between the two germline ends. CDR3 DNA: TGTGCCAGCAGCTTAGTCCCCTACAATGAGCAGTTCTTC. Protein: CASSLVPYNEQFF.

This clone was seen only a few times. This sequence joins TRBV10-2 and TRBJ1-1; D is unclear. CDR3 length equals 15 residues. Between the trimmed V and J ends, which lost 1 base and 6 bases, there was a span of 15 bases. Germline V gene lookup returns CDR1 WSHSY and CDR2 SAAADI. This chain's CDR3 is CASSEFTQRAPEAFF. The CDR3 nucleotides read TGCGCCAGCAGTGAGTTCACCCAGAGGGCCCCTGAAGCTTTCTTT.

The chain links TRBV30 to TRBJ2-6; D gene ambiguous. Trimming removed 2 bases from V and 4 bases from J, with 6 bases in between. The CDR3 is 13 amino acids. Looked up from germline, CDR1 is GTSNPN and CDR2 is SVGIG (reference sequence). The CDR3 DNA reads TGTGCCTGGAGTCTGACAGGGGCCAACGTCCTGACTTTC. It codes for CAWSLTGANVLTF.

The V call is TRBV5-5, the J call TRBJ2-7, with unresolved D. Trimming took 1 base from V and 3 from J, leaving 8 bases between them. The CDR3 has 13 residues. CDR1 and CDR2 (germline): SGHKS, YYEKEE (reference sequence). The CDR3 nucleotides are TGTGCCAGCAGCTTGTGGGGTGGCTACGAGCAGTACTTC. Translation: CASSLWGGYEQYF. The complete variable domain, with remaining parts taken from reference TRBV5-5 and TRBJ2-7, reads DAGVTQSPTHLIKTRGQQVTLRCSPISGHKSVSWYQQVLGQGPQFIFQYYEKEERGRGNFPDRFSARQFPNYSSELNVNALLLGDSALYLCASSLWGGYEQYFGPGTRLTVT.

The chain uses TRBV28 and TRBJ1-2, with 7 positions matching TRBD1. CDR1 and CDR2 (germline): MDHEN, SYDVKM. The junction had 10 bases not matched to a gene; V was cut back by 10 bases and J by 2 bases. The CDR3 spans 14 residues. This CDR3 reads CAISGKGQNYGYTF. CDR3 nucleotide sequence: TGTGCCATCTCGGGGAAGGGACAGAACTATGGCTACACCTTC.

The V and J genes are TRBV15 and TRBJ2-7; D is unclear. The germline V and J ends were trimmed by 6 bases and 0 bases, with 9 bases remaining between them. Germline lookup yields CDR1 LNHNV and CDR2 YYDKDF (reference sequence). The CDR3 is 13 amino acids. CDR3 in amino acids: CATRSTVSYEQYF. The CDR3 DNA reads as TGTGCCACCAGGAGTACGGTCTCCTACGAGCAGTACTTC.

The chain couples TRBV7-9 to TRBJ1-1; 7 nucleotides match TRBD1. CDR1 and CDR2 (germline): SEHNR, FQNEAQ (reference sequence). The trim removed 3 bases at V and 6 bases at J, leaving 19 bases unmatched. This CDR3 comprises 18 residues. The CDR3, as DNA: TGTGCCAGCAGCTTCCAACCGATAACAGACAGGGCCGGCGCTGAAGCTTTCTTT. Encoded protein: CASSFQPITDRAGAEAFF.

The V gene is TRBV5-1, the J gene TRBJ2-7; a weak D match, TRBD1 (6 bases). The V end lost 2 bases, the J end lost 3 bases, and 18 bases lay between the germline ends. Germline V gene data show CDR1 as SGHRS and CDR2 as YFSETQ. The CDR3 loop spans 16 amino acids. The CDR3 loop is CASSFSQGRTSYEQYF. In DNA form, the CDR3 reads TGCGCCAGCAGCTTTTCACAGGGAAGGACCAGCTACGAGCAGTACTTC.

This sequence joins TRBV11-2 and TRBJ2-3, with TRBD2 identical over 12 bases. This CDR3 comprises 16 residues. V trimming: 5 bases; J trimming: 4 bases; junction bases outside the gene matches: 7. Germline V CDR1 and CDR2: SGHAT, FQNNGV. In DNA form, the CDR3 reads TGTGCCAGCAGCCCAGCGACTAGCGGGAGTGCAGATACGCAGTATTTT. As protein: CASSPATSGSADTQYF.

V gene TRBV6-6 combines with J gene TRBJ1-3; no firm D call. Per germline, CDR1 MNHNY and CDR2 SVGAGI (reference sequence). Trimming took 6 bases from V and 1 from J, leaving 16 bases between them. This CDR3 region has 16 residues. CDR3 amino acids: CASRGVIEISGNTIYF. The CDR3 nucleotides read TGTGCCAGCAGGGGAGTCATCGAAATATCTGGAAACACCATATATTTT.

This clone was picked up one time. The J gene is TRBJ2-2, the V gene TRBV5-1; D gene unclear. The V gene's germline CDR1 is SGHRS and CDR2 YFSETQ. The CDR3 consists of 12 residues. V lost 4 bases, J lost 9 bases, and 10 bases lay in between. DNA for the CDR3: TGCGCCAGCAGCACCGACGGGTGGGAGCTGTTTTTT. Protein product: CASSTDGWELFF.

The V and J genes are TRBV2 and TRBJ2-2, with TRBD1 matching over 12 bases. After removal of 4 bases from V and 0 bases from J, the junction contained 6 bases not matched to a gene. Germline values: CDR1 SNHLY, CDR2 FYNNEI. The CDR3 is made up of 18 amino acids. The DNA for the CDR3 is TGTGCCAGCAGTGTAGGGGACAGGGGGCCGGCGAACACCGGGGAGCTGTTTTTT. It encodes CASSVGDRGPANTGELFF.

The chain links TRBV6-5 to TRBJ1-2; tentative D call: TRBD1 (5 bases). The CDR3 covers 14 residues. The germline V gene encodes CDR1 MNHEY and CDR2 SVGAGI. With 2 bases removed from V and 1 base from J, the gap between germline ends came to 8 bases. For the CDR3, the DNA is TGTGCCAGCAGTTACCAGGGCAGTAACTATGGCTACACCTTC. Protein: CASSYQGSNYGYTF.

The rearrangement joins TRBV6-5 to TRBJ2-7; 8 bases line up with TRBD1. This CDR3 has 15 residues. Trimming cost V 2 bases and J 4 bases; bases outside gene matches: 7. From germline, CDR1 is MNHEY and CDR2 SVGAGI. This CDR3 is CASSYRDRKGYEQYF. CDR3 coding DNA: TGTGCCAGCAGTTACCGGGACAGGAAGGGGTACGAGCAGTACTTC.

This clone was seen once. This chain links TRBV6-1 with TRBJ1-1; D possibly corresponds to TRBD1 (5 bases). Germline values: CDR1 MNHNS, CDR2 SASEGT. Trimming stripped 4 bases from V and 1 base from J, with 13 bases between. This CDR3 spans 15 amino acids. Written as DNA, the CDR3 is TGTGCCAGCAGTGTCTTTCCGACAGCGAACACTGAAGCTTTCTTT. Encoded protein: CASSVFPTANTEAFF.

The CDR3 reads CASSPGGLTGLTDTQYF. The CDR3 DNA follows: TGTGCCAGCTCACCCGGAGGACTAACTGGGCTTACAGATACGCAGTATTTT. The rearrangement uses TRBV18 and TRBJ2-3, with a possible D match to TRBD2 (6 bases). Trimming removed 3 bases at V and 3 bases at J, with 19 bases between. This CDR3 has 17 residues. CDR1 is KGHSH, CDR2 LQKENI, per germline.

The chain uses TRBV27 and TRBJ2-3; 7 bases map to TRBD2. The ends lost 8 bases at V and 8 bases at J; junction bases unmatched: 4. The CDR3 has 11 amino acids. The germline V gene has CDR1 MNHEY and CDR2 SMNVEV (reference sequence). The CDR3 loop reads CASVWGGTQYF. The CDR3 DNA reads as TGTGCCAGCGTCTGGGGGGGTACGCAGTATTTT.

The CDR3 nucleotides are TGTGCCAGCAGTGAATCGGCCTGGACTGAAGCTTTCTTT. Protein sequence: CASSESAWTEAFF. The rearrangement links TRBV25-1 to TRBJ1-1; no definite D call. The CDR3 runs 13 residues. Germline-derived CDR1 and CDR2 are MGHDK and SYGVNS. V shed 1 base and J shed 5 bases, with 8 bases lying between them.

The chain recombines TRBV27 with TRBJ1-1; no firm D call. This CDR3 is built from 14 residues. Germline CDR1 and CDR2: MNHEY and SMNVEV (reference sequence). V was cut by 5 bases and J by 0 bases, with 10 bases left in between. The CDR3 sequence: CASSLTDMNTEAFF. In DNA, the CDR3 is TGTGCCAGCAGTCTCACAGACATGAACACTGAAGCTTTCTTT.

This rearrangement joins TRBV9 to TRBJ2-1; 13 nucleotides line up with TRBD2. J was trimmed by 6 bases and V by 4 bases; bases with no gene match: 4. CDR3 size: 15 residues. Germline CDR1 and CDR2: SGDLS and YYNGEE. The CDR3 DNA follows: TGTGCCAGCAGCCTTACTAGCGGGAGGGCCAATGAGCAGTTCTTC. Residues: CASSLTSGRANEQFF.

The gene calls are TRBV5-1 and TRBJ1-2, with 11 bases fitting TRBD1. Germline-derived CDR1 and CDR2 are SGHRS and YFSETQ. The CDR3 runs to 17 residues. J was trimmed by 7 bases and V by 0 bases; bases with no gene match: 11. The CDR3 loop reads CASSLAPVGQGAPGYTF. CDR3 coding DNA: TGCGCCAGCAGCTTGGCCCCGGTTGGACAGGGGGCGCCTGGCTACACCTTC.

This clone was counted a few times. DNA for the CDR3: TGTGCCAGCAGTAAACAGGGGATCGACACTGAAGCTTTCTTT. It codes for CASSKQGIDTEAFF. The chain recombines TRBV6-4 with TRBJ1-1, with 7 bases matching TRBD1. V gave up 5 bases and J gave up 3 bases; unmatched junction bases: 6. Germline V CDR1 and CDR2: MRHNA, SNTAGT. This CDR3 region has 14 residues.

The chain has TRBV5-6 and TRBJ2-5, with 7 bases that match TRBD1. The junction had 10 bases not matched to a gene; V was cut back by 2 bases and J by 3 bases. The germline V gene has CDR1 SGHDT and CDR2 YYEEEE. This CDR3 is built from 16 residues. The CDR3 nucleotides are TGTGCCAGCAGCTTATACGGGACAGCTGGCGAAGAGACCCAGTACTTC. Translated, it gives CASSLYGTAGEETQYF. Complete variable domain (other parts from reference TRBV5-6 and TRBJ2-5): DAGVTQSPTHLIKTRGQQVTLRCSPKSGHDTVSWYQQALGQGPQFIFQYYEEEERQRGNFPDRFSGHQFPNYSSELNVNALLLGDSALYLCASSLYGTAGEETQYFGPGTRLLVL.

V is TRBV11-2 and J is TRBJ2-7; D unresolved. Trimming took 5 bases from V and 5 from J, leaving 13 bases between them. The CDR3 has 13 residues. CDR1 SGHAT and CDR2 FQNNGV come from the germline V gene. CDR3 loop: CASSPGPPHEQYF. The CDR3 DNA follows: TGTGCCAGCAGCCCAGGACCCCCCCACGAGCAGTACTTC.